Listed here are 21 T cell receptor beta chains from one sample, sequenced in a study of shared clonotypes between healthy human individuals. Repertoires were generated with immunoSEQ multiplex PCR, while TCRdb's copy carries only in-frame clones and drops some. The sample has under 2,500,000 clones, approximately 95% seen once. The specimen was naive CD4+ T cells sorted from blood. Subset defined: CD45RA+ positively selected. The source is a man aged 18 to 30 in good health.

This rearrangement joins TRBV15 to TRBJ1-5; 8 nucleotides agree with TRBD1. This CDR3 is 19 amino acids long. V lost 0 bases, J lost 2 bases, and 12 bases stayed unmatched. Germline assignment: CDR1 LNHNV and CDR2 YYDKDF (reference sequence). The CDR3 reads CATSRDYMQGATGNQPQHF. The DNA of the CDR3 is TGTGCCACCAGCAGAGATTATATGCAGGGGGCTACGGGCAATCAGCCCCAGCATTTT.

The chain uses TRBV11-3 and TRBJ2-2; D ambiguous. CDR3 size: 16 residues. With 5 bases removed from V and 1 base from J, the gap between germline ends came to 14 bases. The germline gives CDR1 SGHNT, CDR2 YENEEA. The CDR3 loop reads CASSPSAPGNTGELFF. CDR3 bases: TGTGCCAGCAGCCCATCGGCCCCGGGGAACACCGGGGAGCTGTTTTTT.

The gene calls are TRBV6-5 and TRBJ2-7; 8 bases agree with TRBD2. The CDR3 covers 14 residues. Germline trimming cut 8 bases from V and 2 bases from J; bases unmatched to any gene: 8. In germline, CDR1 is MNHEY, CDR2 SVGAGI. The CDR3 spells CASGAGAGTYEQYF. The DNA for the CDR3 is TGTGCCAGCGGAGCGGGGGCCGGTACCTACGAGCAGTACTTC.

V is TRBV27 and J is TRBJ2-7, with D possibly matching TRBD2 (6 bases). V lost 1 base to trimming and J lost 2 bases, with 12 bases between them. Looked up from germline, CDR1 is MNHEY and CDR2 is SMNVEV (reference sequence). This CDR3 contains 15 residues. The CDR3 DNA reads TGTGCCAGCAGTTTATTCGGCGGGGTTACCTACGAGCAGTACTTC. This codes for CASSLFGGVTYEQYF.

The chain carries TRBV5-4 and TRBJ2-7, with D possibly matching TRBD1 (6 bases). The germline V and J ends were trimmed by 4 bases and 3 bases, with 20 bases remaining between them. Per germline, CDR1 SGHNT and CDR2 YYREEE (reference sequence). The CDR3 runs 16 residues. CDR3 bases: TGTGCCAGCAGCCACGACCCTAGACAGGTGAACTACGAGCAGTACTTC. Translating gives CASSHDPRQVNYEQYF.

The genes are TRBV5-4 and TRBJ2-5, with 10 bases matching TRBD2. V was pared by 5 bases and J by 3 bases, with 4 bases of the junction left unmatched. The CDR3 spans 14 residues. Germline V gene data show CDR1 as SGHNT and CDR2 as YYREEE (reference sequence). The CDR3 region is CASRVAGGKETQYF. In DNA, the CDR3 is TGTGCCAGCAGAGTAGCGGGAGGAAAAGAGACCCAGTACTTC.

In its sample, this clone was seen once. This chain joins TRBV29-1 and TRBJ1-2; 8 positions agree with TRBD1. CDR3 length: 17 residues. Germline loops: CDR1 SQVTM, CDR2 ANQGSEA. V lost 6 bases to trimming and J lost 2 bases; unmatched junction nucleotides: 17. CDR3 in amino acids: CSVESLIEQGVNYGYTF. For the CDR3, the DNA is TGCAGCGTGGAGAGTTTGATCGAACAGGGGGTGAACTATGGCTACACCTTC. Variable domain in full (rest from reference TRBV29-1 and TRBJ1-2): SAVISQKPSRDICQRGTSLTIQCQVDSQVTMMFWYRQQPGQSLTLIATANQGSEATYESGFVIDKFPISRPNLTFSTLTVSNMSPEDSSIYLCSVESLIEQGVNYGYTFGSGTRLTVV.

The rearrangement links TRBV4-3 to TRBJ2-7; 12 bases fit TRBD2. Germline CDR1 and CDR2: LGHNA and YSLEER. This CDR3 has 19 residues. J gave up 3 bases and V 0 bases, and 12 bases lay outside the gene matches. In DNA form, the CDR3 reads TGCGCCAGCAGCCAAGAGAGACTAGCGGGAGAGGGGCGCAGCTACGAGCAGTACTTC. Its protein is CASSQERLAGEGRSYEQYF.

The chain's CDR3 is CAWSKATSGRTSGANVLTF. CDR3 nucleotide sequence: TGTGCCTGGAGTAAGGCTACTAGCGGGAGAACATCTGGGGCCAACGTCCTGACTTTC. This sequence joins TRBV30 and TRBJ2-6, with 11 positions matching TRBD2. The germline CDR1 and CDR2 sequences are GTSNPN and SVGIG (reference sequence). With V trimmed by 2 bases and J by 1 base, 10 bases remained unmatched. This CDR3 has 19 amino acids.

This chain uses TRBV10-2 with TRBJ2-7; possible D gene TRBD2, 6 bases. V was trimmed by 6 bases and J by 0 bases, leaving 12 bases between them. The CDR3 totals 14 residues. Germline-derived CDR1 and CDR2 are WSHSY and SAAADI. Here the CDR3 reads CASRGAGFSYEQYF. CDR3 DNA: TGCGCCAGCAGGGGAGCGGGTTTCTCCTACGAGCAGTACTTC.

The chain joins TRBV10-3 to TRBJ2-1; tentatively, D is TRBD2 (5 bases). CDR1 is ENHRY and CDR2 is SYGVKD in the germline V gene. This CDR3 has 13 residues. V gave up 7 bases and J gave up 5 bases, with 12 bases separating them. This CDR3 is CAITGGVNNEQFF. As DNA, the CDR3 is TGTGCCATCACAGGAGGTGTCAACAATGAGCAGTTCTTC.

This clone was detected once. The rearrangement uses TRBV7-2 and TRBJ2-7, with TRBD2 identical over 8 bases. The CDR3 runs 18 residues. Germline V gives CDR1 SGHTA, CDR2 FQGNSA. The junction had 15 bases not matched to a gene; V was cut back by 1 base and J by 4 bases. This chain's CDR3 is CASSLDGSGARLLYEQYF. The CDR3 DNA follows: TGTGCCAGCAGCTTAGATGGTAGCGGGGCCCGCCTATTATACGAGCAGTACTTC.

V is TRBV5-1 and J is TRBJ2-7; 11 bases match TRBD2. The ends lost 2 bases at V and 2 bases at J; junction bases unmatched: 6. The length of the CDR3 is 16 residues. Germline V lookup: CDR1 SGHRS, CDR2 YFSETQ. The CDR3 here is CASSFRTSGLPYEQYF. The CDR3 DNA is TGCGCCAGCAGCTTCAGGACTAGCGGGCTTCCCTACGAGCAGTACTTC.

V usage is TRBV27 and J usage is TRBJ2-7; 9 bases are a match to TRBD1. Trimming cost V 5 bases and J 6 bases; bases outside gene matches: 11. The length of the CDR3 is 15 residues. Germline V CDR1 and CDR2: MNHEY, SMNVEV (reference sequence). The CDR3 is CASSPPRTGVSEQYF. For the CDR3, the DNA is TGTGCCAGCAGTCCCCCGAGGACAGGGGTGAGCGAGCAGTACTTC.

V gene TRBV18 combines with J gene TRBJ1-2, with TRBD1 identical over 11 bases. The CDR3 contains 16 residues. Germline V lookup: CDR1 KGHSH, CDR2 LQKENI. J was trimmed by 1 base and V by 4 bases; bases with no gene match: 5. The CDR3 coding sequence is TGTGCCAGCTCACAAACCGGGACAGGGGGTAACTATGGCTACACCTTC. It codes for CASSQTGTGGNYGYTF.

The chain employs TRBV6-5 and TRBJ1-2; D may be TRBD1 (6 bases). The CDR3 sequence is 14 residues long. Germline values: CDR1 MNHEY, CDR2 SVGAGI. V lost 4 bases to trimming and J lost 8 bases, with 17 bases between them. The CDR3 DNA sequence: TGTGCCAGCAGTTTTCTACAGGGTCGTGACGGCTACACCTTC. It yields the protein CASSFLQGRDGYTF.

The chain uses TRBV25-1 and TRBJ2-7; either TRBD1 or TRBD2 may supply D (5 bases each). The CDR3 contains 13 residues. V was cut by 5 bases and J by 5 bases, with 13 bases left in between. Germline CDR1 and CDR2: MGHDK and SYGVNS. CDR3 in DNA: TGTGCCAGCAGTCGGGACGGCCGCAACGAGCAGTACTTC. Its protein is CASSRDGRNEQYF.

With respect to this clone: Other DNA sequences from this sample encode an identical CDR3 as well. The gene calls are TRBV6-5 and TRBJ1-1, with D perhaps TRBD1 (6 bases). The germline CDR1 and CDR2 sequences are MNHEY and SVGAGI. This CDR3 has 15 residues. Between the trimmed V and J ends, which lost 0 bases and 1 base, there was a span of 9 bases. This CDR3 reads CASSYSGRGNTEAFF. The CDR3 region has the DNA TGTGCCAGCAGTTACTCAGGCAGGGGGAACACTGAAGCTTTCTTT.

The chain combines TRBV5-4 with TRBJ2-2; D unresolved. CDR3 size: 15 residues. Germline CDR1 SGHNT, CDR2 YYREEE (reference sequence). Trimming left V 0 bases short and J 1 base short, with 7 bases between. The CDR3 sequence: CASSLARKNTGELFF. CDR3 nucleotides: TGTGCCAGCAGCTTGGCCAGGAAGAACACCGGGGAGCTGTTTTTT.

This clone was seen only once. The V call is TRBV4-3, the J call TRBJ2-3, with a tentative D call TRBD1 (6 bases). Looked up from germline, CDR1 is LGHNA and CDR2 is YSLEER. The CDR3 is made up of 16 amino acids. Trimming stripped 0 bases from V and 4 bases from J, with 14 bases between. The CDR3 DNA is TGCGCCAGCAGCCAAGATCATACAAGGGGGTCAGATACGCAGTATTTT. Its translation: CASSQDHTRGSDTQYF.

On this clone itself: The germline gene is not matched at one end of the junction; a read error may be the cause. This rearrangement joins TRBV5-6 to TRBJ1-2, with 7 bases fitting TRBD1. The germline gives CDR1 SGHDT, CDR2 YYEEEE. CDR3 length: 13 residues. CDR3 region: CVSSQTGSYGYTF. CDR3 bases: TGTGTCAGCAGCCAGACAGGGAGCTATGGCTACACCTTC.